The 3 T cell receptor beta chains below come from one sample, sequenced in a study of cytomegalovirus exposure and HLA in healthy donors. The PCR ran on 60 Vbeta and 13 Jbeta primers. Profiled with immunoSEQ multiplex PCR; TCRdb holds only in-frame clones, not every one. The sample lists 160,000 or so clones, roughly three quarters occurring once. The sequenced material came from PBMCs. Receptors originate from a man younger than 30 in good health and CMV-seropositive.

This clone was observed a handful of times. This sequence joins TRBV28 and TRBJ1-1; D is unresolved. Germline V gene sequence: CDR1 MDHEN, CDR2 SYDVKM. The CDR3 has 14 residues. V was trimmed by 5 bases and J by 2 bases, leaving 12 bases between them. The CDR3 bases are TGTGCCAGCAGTGTCGGACTGAAAAACACTGAAGCTTTCTTT. Residues: CASSVGLKNTEAFF.

This chain links TRBV18 with TRBJ1-1; 8 nucleotides agree with TRBD1. The germline V gene has CDR1 KGHSH and CDR2 LQKENI. This CDR3 comprises 14 residues. The V and J ends lost 0 bases and 6 bases, in that order; junction bases with no gene match: 3. CDR3 DNA: TGTGCCAGCTCACCACCGGAGGGACAGGCTGAAGCTTTCTTT. Its translation is CASSPPEGQAEAFF.

This chain links TRBV28 with TRBJ2-7, with 7 nucleotides matching TRBD2. With V trimmed by 6 bases and J by 6 bases, 8 bases remained unmatched. The CDR3 contains 13 residues. Germline V gives CDR1 MDHEN, CDR2 SYDVKM. CDR3 sequence: CASRLRLAGEQYV. DNA of the CDR3: TGTGCCAGCAGACTTAGACTAGCTGGCGAGCAGTACGTC.